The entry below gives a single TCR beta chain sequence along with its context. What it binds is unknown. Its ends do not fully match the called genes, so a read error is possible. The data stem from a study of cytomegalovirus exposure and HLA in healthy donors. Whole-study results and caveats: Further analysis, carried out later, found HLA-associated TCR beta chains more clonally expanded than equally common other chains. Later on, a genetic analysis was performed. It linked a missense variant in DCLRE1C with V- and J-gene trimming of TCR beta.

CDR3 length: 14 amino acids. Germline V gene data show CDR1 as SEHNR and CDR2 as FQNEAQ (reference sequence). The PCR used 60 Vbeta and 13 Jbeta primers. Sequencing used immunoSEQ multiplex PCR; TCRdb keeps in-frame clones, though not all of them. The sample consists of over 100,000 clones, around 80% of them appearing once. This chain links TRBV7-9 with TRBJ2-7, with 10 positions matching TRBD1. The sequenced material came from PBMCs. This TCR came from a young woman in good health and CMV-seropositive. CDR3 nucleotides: TGTTCCAGCAGCATGCCGGGACAGGGGTCCGAGCAGTACTTC. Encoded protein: CSSSMPGQGSEQYF. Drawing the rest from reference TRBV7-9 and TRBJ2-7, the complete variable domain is DTGVSQNPRHKITKRGQNVTFRCDPISEHNRLYWYRQTLGQGPEFLTYFQNEAQLEKSRLLSDRFSAERPKGSFSTLEIQRTEQGDSAMYLCSSSMPGQGSEQYFGPGTRLTVT.